The clone carrying this T cell receptor (beta chain) was counted between two and nine times. The antigen is undetermined. This sample is part of a study of response to subunit inactivated influenza vaccine. TCRdb reprocessed the RT-PCR reads with MiXCR, giving one entry per CDR3 protein. The table lists 710,000 or so distinct CDR3 sequences, around 14% of them singletons. Findings and caveats of the study: Authors suggested each seasonal influenza vaccination recruits few new T cells.

The CDR3 contains 14 residues. The V end was cut by 4 bases, the J end by 3 bases, with 15 bases between. Germline loops: CDR1 DFQATT, CDR2 SNEGSKA (reference sequence). Sequencing was performed on PBMCs from blood, taken 11 to 12 days after vaccination. The chain employs TRBV20-1 and TRBJ1-1, with D unclear. This receptor was taken from a man aged 45-65 years who received an inactivated influenza vaccine. The CDR3 reads CSAIRRTSDTEAFF. CDR3 in DNA: TGCAGTGCTATTAGACGGACCTCGGACACTGAAGCTTTCTTT.